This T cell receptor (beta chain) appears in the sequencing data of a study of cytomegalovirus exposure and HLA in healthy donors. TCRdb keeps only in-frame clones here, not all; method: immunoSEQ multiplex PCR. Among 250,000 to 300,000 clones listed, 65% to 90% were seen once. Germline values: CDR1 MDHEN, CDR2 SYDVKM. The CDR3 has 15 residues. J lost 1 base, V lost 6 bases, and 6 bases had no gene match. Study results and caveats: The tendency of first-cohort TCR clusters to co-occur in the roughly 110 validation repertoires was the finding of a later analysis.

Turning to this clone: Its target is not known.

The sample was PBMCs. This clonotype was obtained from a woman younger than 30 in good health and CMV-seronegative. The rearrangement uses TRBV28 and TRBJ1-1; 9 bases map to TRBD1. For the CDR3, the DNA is TGTGCCAGCAGCCAAGGGGACAGGGCGAACACTGAAGCTTTCTTT. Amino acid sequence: CASSQGDRANTEAFF. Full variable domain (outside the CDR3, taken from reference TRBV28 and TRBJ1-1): DVKVTQSSRYLVKRTGEKVFLECVQDMDHENMFWYRQDPGLGLRLIYFSYDVKMKEKGDIPEGYSVSREKKERFSLILESASTNQTSMYLCASSQGDRANTEAFFGQGTRLTVV.